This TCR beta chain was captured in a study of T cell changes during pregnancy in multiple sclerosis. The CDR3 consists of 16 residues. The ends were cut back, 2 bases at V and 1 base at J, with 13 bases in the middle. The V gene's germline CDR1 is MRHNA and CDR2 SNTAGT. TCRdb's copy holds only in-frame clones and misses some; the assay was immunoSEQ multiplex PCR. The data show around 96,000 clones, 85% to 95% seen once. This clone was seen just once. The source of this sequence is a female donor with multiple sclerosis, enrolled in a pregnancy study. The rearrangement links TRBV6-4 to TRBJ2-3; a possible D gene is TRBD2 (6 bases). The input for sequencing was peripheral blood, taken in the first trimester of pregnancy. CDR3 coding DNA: TGTGCCAGCAGTGACACGGGGGACGGGGGCACAGATACGCAGTATTTT. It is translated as CASSDTGDGGTDTQYF.